These T cell receptor beta chains were read from a single sample in a study of TIL therapy for anti-PD-1-resistant metastatic lung cancer. Sequenced by immunoSEQ multiplex PCR; TCRdb stores in-frame clones only, minus some. The sample has about 60,000 clones; around 69% are singletons. Sequenced here: blood, sampled at baseline. The source is a person aged 25-80 years with non-small cell lung cancer. CDR3s include the opening cysteine and the closing phenylalanine or tryptophan. A D gene is named only where the DNA matches it firmly. Size values are once, few and many counts, or a class for expanded clones, and some rows have none.

d_gene: .; j_gene: TRBJ2-1; abundance: .; v_gene: TRBV5-1; CDR3aa: CASSFSGPDYNEQFF; CDR3nt: TGCGCCAGCAGCTTCAGCGGACCAGACTACAATGAGCAGTTCTTC
d_gene: .; j_gene: TRBJ2-1; abundance: .; v_gene: TRBV7-8; CDR3aa: CATGTVNEQFF; CDR3nt: TGTGCCACCGGAACCGTCAATGAGCAGTTCTTC
d_gene: .; j_gene: TRBJ1-1; abundance: few; v_gene: TRBV11-2; CDR3aa: CASRVHMNTEAFF; CDR3nt: TGTGCCAGCAGGGTTCACATGAACACTGAAGCTTTCTTT
d_gene: TRBD2; j_gene: TRBJ2-5; abundance: .; v_gene: TRBV19; CDR3aa: CASSIGRVGTSGRQETQYF; CDR3nt: TGTGCCAGTAGTATAGGCCGCGTAGGGACTAGCGGGCGCCAAGAGACCCAGTACTTC
d_gene: .; j_gene: TRBJ2-2; abundance: .; v_gene: TRBV5-1; CDR3aa: CASSPGQSTGELFF; CDR3nt: TGCGCCAGCAGCCCCGGACAGAGCACCGGGGAGCTGTTTTTT
d_gene: .; j_gene: TRBJ2-3; abundance: .; v_gene: TRBV10-1; CDR3aa: CASSGQVTDTQYF; CDR3nt: TGCGCCAGCAGTGGGCAGGTCACAGATACGCAGTATTTT
d_gene: .; j_gene: TRBJ1-6; abundance: .; v_gene: TRBV5-1; CDR3aa: CASSLVGGIGSPLHF; CDR3nt: TGCGCCAGCAGCTTGGTGGGGGGTATTGGGTCACCCCTCCACTTT
d_gene: .; j_gene: TRBJ2-5; abundance: .; v_gene: TRBV30; CDR3aa: CAWTSAGGETQYF; CDR3nt: TGTGCCTGGACTTCAGCGGGTGGAGAGACCCAGTACTTC
d_gene: .; j_gene: TRBJ1-1; abundance: few; v_gene: TRBV19; CDR3aa: CASRDDGQGTEAFF; CDR3nt: TGTGCCAGTAGAGACGACGGACAAGGAACTGAAGCTTTCTTT
d_gene: .; j_gene: TRBJ1-4; abundance: few; v_gene: TRBV2; CDR3aa: CASSDLVGKLFF; CDR3nt: TGTGCCAGCAGTGATTTGGTTGGAAAACTGTTTTTT
d_gene: .; j_gene: TRBJ2-3; abundance: .; v_gene: TRBV11-2; CDR3aa: CASSLELQRRGRYQDTQYF; CDR3nt: TGTGCCAGCAGCTTAGAACTCCAAAGACGGGGAAGGTATCAAGATACGCAGTATTTT
d_gene: .; j_gene: TRBJ1-1; abundance: few; v_gene: TRBV14; CDR3aa: CASSHSPAFF; CDR3nt: TGTGCCAGCAGCCATAGTCCGGCTTTCTTT
d_gene: .; j_gene: TRBJ1-1; abundance: few; v_gene: TRBV7-6; CDR3aa: CASSLRESSTEAFF; CDR3nt: TGTGCCAGCAGCTTAAGGGAGTCGAGCACTGAAGCTTTCTTT
d_gene: .; j_gene: TRBJ1-1; abundance: few; v_gene: TRBV5-5; CDR3aa: CASSLGTGNTEAFF; CDR3nt: TGTGCCAGCAGCTTGGGGACGGGGAACACTGAAGCTTTCTTT
d_gene: .; j_gene: TRBJ2-7; abundance: .; v_gene: TRBV2; CDR3aa: CASSGLGGQGGSGQYF; CDR3nt: TGTGCCAGCAGTGGGCTTGGTGGGCAGGGGGGTTCGGGGCAGTACTTC
d_gene: .; j_gene: TRBJ1-3; abundance: .; v_gene: TRBV5-1; CDR3aa: CASSLFAEFSGNTIYF; CDR3nt: TGCGCCAGCAGCTTGTTTGCGGAATTCTCTGGAAACACCATATATTTT
d_gene: .; j_gene: TRBJ2-2; abundance: .; v_gene: TRBV5-1; CDR3aa: CASSWGTGNTGELFF; CDR3nt: TGCGCCAGCAGCTGGGGGACGGGGAACACCGGGGAGCTGTTTTTT
d_gene: .; j_gene: TRBJ2-7; abundance: once; v_gene: TRBV15; CDR3aa: CATSRFVGLSYEQYF; CDR3nt: TGTGCCACCAGCAGATTTGTGGGACTGTCCTACGAGCAGTACTTC
d_gene: .; j_gene: TRBJ1-2; abundance: .; v_gene: TRBV5-1; CDR3aa: CASSLESSGFGYTF; CDR3nt: TGCGCCAGCAGCTTGGAGAGTTCAGGGTTTGGTTACACCTTC
d_gene: .; j_gene: TRBJ1-6; abundance: few; v_gene: TRBV6-1; CDR3aa: CASSERDKRIF; CDR3nt: TGTGCCAGCAGTGAGCGGGACAAAAGGATCTTT
d_gene: .; j_gene: TRBJ2-5; abundance: .; v_gene: TRBV30; CDR3aa: CAWRPWLATETQYF; CDR3nt: TGTGCCTGGAGGCCTTGGTTGGCCACAGAGACCCAGTACTTC
d_gene: TRBD1; j_gene: TRBJ1-2; abundance: .; v_gene: TRBV5-1; CDR3aa: CASSTGQGANYGYTF; CDR3nt: TGCGCCAGCAGCACCGGACAGGGAGCTAACTATGGCTACACCTTC
d_gene: .; j_gene: TRBJ2-5; abundance: .; v_gene: TRBV2; CDR3aa: CASSGRSNPWVETQYF; CDR3nt: TGTGCCAGCAGTGGTCGTAGCAATCCATGGGTGGAGACCCAGTACTTC
d_gene: TRBD2; j_gene: TRBJ2-5; abundance: .; v_gene: TRBV5-1; CDR3aa: CASSPGGETQYF; CDR3nt: TGCGCCAGCAGCCCGGGGGGGGAGACCCAGTACTTC
d_gene: .; j_gene: TRBJ2-3; abundance: .; v_gene: TRBV28; CDR3aa: CASSFGAHSGATSTDTQYF; CDR3nt: TGTGCCAGCAGTTTTGGAGCACACTCGGGGGCAACTAGCACAGATACGCAGTATTTT
d_gene: .; j_gene: TRBJ2-3; abundance: .; v_gene: TRBV9; CDR3aa: CASSPRPGTDTQYF; CDR3nt: TGTGCCAGCAGCCCGAGACCGGGCACAGATACGCAGTATTTT
d_gene: TRBD1; j_gene: TRBJ2-7; abundance: .; v_gene: TRBV15; CDR3aa: CATSMGDRQTYEQYF; CDR3nt: TGTGCCACCAGCATGGGGGACAGGCAAACCTACGAGCAGTACTTC
d_gene: .; j_gene: TRBJ2-3; abundance: many; v_gene: TRBV19; CDR3aa: CASSMYQGPDTQYF; CDR3nt: TGTGCCAGTAGTATGTACCAGGGCCCAGATACGCAGTATTTT
d_gene: .; j_gene: TRBJ2-7; abundance: .; v_gene: TRBV28; CDR3aa: CASSLPVRATYEQYF; CDR3nt: TGTGCCAGCAGTTTACCAGTCAGGGCAACCTACGAGCAGTACTTC
d_gene: TRBD2; j_gene: TRBJ2-7; abundance: few; v_gene: TRBV11-2; CDR3aa: CASSARWWEGHEQYF; CDR3nt: TGTGCCAGCAGCGCTCGGTGGTGGGAGGGCCACGAGCAGTACTTC
d_gene: .; j_gene: TRBJ2-2; abundance: .; v_gene: TRBV11-1; CDR3aa: CASSPPPGDRKAGELFF; CDR3nt: TGTGCCAGCAGCCCGCCGCCTGGGGACCGTAAAGCCGGGGAGCTGTTTTTT
d_gene: .; j_gene: TRBJ1-3; abundance: .; v_gene: TRBV11-2; CDR3aa: CASSLESGRLTGNTIYF; CDR3nt: TGTGCCAGCAGCTTAGAATCCGGCAGGCTCACTGGAAACACCATATATTTT
d_gene: .; j_gene: TRBJ1-1; abundance: .; v_gene: TRBV15; CDR3aa: CATSPQGRGAFF; CDR3nt: TGTGCCACCAGCCCTCAGGGAAGGGGGGCTTTCTTT
d_gene: .; j_gene: TRBJ2-5; abundance: .; v_gene: TRBV5-4; CDR3aa: CASSTPGRAQETQYF; CDR3nt: TGTGCCAGCAGCACTCCGGGACGGGCACAAGAGACCCAGTACTTC
d_gene: TRBD1; j_gene: TRBJ2-2; abundance: .; v_gene: TRBV5-4; CDR3aa: CASSRGPTGTGELFF; CDR3nt: TGTGCCAGCTCGAGGGGGCCTACGGGCACCGGGGAGCTGTTTTTT
d_gene: .; j_gene: TRBJ2-2; abundance: .; v_gene: TRBV5-1; CDR3aa: CASSPTVGPNTGELFF; CDR3nt: TGCGCCAGCAGCCCTACCGTGGGTCCGAACACCGGGGAGCTGTTTTTT
d_gene: .; j_gene: TRBJ1-5; abundance: many; v_gene: TRBV5-4; CDR3aa: CASSFGGSDQPQHF; CDR3nt: TGTGCCAGCAGCTTCGGGGGTTCCGATCAGCCCCAGCATTTT
d_gene: TRBD2; j_gene: TRBJ2-3; abundance: few; v_gene: TRBV30; CDR3aa: CAWDPLAGGDTQYF; CDR3nt: TGTGCCTGGGATCCGCTAGCGGGGGGAGATACGCAGTATTTT
d_gene: TRBD1; j_gene: TRBJ2-7; abundance: few; v_gene: TRBV6-6; CDR3aa: CASSYTQGFEQYF; CDR3nt: TGTGCCAGCAGTTACACACAGGGGTTCGAGCAGTACTTC
d_gene: .; j_gene: TRBJ1-5; abundance: .; v_gene: TRBV30; CDR3aa: CAWSRGLNQPQHF; CDR3nt: TGTGCCTGGTCACGGGGCCTCAATCAGCCCCAGCATTTT
d_gene: TRBD2; j_gene: TRBJ2-1; abundance: .; v_gene: TRBV5-5; CDR3aa: CASILAGTSGGDEQFF; CDR3nt: TGTGCCAGCATCCTTGCCGGGACTAGCGGGGGTGATGAGCAGTTCTTC
d_gene: TRBD2; j_gene: TRBJ2-5; abundance: .; v_gene: TRBV5-1; CDR3aa: CASNSGRAGETQYF; CDR3nt: TGCGCCAGCAATAGCGGGAGGGCCGGAGAGACCCAGTACTTC
d_gene: TRBD1; j_gene: TRBJ1-2; abundance: .; v_gene: TRBV7-9; CDR3aa: CASSLLQGEGYTF; CDR3nt: TGTGCCAGCAGCTTACTGCAGGGGGAAGGCTACACCTTC
d_gene: TRBD1; j_gene: TRBJ1-1; abundance: .; v_gene: TRBV5-1; CDR3aa: CASRRRDPTGTGDPMGTEAFF; CDR3nt: TGCGCCAGCAGACGCCGGGACCCCACTGGGACAGGGGATCCCATGGGCACTGAAGCTTTCTTT
d_gene: .; j_gene: TRBJ2-2; abundance: .; v_gene: TRBV11-3; CDR3aa: CASSLPDTGELFF; CDR3nt: TGTGCCAGCAGCTTGCCGGACACCGGGGAGCTGTTTTTT
d_gene: TRBD1; j_gene: TRBJ2-3; abundance: once; v_gene: TRBV28; CDR3aa: CASSALPAGGITQYF; CDR3nt: TGTGCCAGCAGTGCCCTTCCAGCAGGGGGCATTACGCAGTATTTT
d_gene: .; j_gene: TRBJ2-5; abundance: .; v_gene: TRBV7-9; CDR3aa: CASSARETQYF; CDR3nt: TGTGCCAGCAGCGCCCGGGAGACCCAGTACTTC
d_gene: .; j_gene: TRBJ2-7; abundance: .; v_gene: TRBV12-5; CDR3aa: CASGLGFSTGAVYEQYF; CDR3nt: TGTGCTAGTGGTTTGGGCTTTAGTACGGGAGCTGTCTACGAGCAGTACTTC
d_gene: .; j_gene: TRBJ2-7; abundance: few; v_gene: TRBV4-2; CDR3aa: CASSQDRGYEQYF; CDR3nt: TGTGCCAGCAGCCAAGACAGAGGTTACGAGCAGTACTTC
d_gene: .; j_gene: TRBJ1-6; abundance: few; v_gene: TRBV5-4; CDR3aa: CASSLVESSPLHF; CDR3nt: TGTGCCAGCAGCTTGGTAGAGAGTTCACCCCTCCACTTT
d_gene: TRBD2; j_gene: TRBJ2-1; abundance: .; v_gene: TRBV11-3; CDR3aa: CASSLDSGRASYNEQFF; CDR3nt: TGTGCCAGCAGCTTAGATAGCGGGAGGGCCTCCTACAATGAGCAGTTCTTC
d_gene: TRBD1; j_gene: TRBJ2-1; abundance: .; v_gene: TRBV18; CDR3aa: CASSPPGGDNNEQFF; CDR3nt: TGTGCCAGCTCACCGCCAGGGGGCGATAACAATGAGCAGTTCTTC
d_gene: .; j_gene: TRBJ2-5; abundance: once; v_gene: TRBV5-1; CDR3aa: CASSLGPAGGQETQYF; CDR3nt: TGCGCCAGCAGCTTGGGCCCAGCCGGAGGCCAAGAGACCCAGTACTTC
d_gene: TRBD1; j_gene: TRBJ2-5; abundance: .; v_gene: TRBV30; CDR3aa: CAWSWTGARQETQYF; CDR3nt: TGTGCCTGGAGCTGGACAGGGGCCCGCCAAGAGACCCAGTACTTC
d_gene: .; j_gene: TRBJ1-6; abundance: .; v_gene: TRBV2; CDR3aa: CASSVEGIRYNSPLHF; CDR3nt: TGTGCCAGCAGCGTGGAGGGAATAAGGTATAATTCACCCCTCCACTTT
d_gene: TRBD2; j_gene: TRBJ2-1; abundance: few; v_gene: TRBV13; CDR3aa: CASSQTGLAGDDEQFF; CDR3nt: TGTGCCAGCAGCCAAACGGGACTAGCGGGAGATGATGAGCAGTTCTTC